One and the same sample provided the 4 T cell receptor beta chains below, sequenced in a study of blood T cell repertoires in COVID-19. Assay used: immunoSEQ multiplex PCR; TCRdb lists only in-frame clones, some missing. In the table there are about 300,000 clones, around 84% of which are singletons. Sequenced material: PBMCs or T cells enriched from blood (not recorded which). The receptor set was obtained from a man aged 25-45 years who had recovered from COVID-19.

The chain recombines TRBV3-1 (or the pseudogene TRBV3-2) with TRBJ1-2, with unresolved D. The V gene's germline CDR1 is LGHDT and CDR2 YNNKEL (reference sequence). The CDR3 length is 19 residues. V was trimmed by 0 bases and J by 2 bases, leaving 22 bases between them. Here the CDR3 reads CASSQDPGGSIPSNYGYTF. As DNA, the CDR3 is TGTGCCAGCAGCCAAGATCCTGGAGGCAGCATACCTTCGAACTATGGCTACACCTTC.

The chain has TRBV11-3 and TRBJ1-2; 9 positions match TRBD1. The CDR3 has 15 amino acids. CDR1 and CDR2 from the germline V gene are SGHNT and YENEEA. The V gene end was trimmed by 2 bases and the J gene end by 8 bases; junction bases not matched to a gene: 9. CDR3 residues: CASSLSGQGGSGYTF. CDR3 DNA sequence: TGTGCCAGCAGCTTATCGGGACAGGGAGGATCAGGCTACACCTTC. Full variable domain (remainder filled in from reference TRBV11-3 and TRBJ1-2): EAGVVQSPRYKIIEKKQPVAFWCNPISGHNTLYWYLQNLGQGPELLIRYENEEAVDDSQLPKDRFSAERLKGVDSTLKIQPAELGDSAVYLCASSLSGQGGSGYTFGSGTRLTVV.

The chain employs TRBV28 and TRBJ1-6, with D tentatively TRBD1 (6 bases). CDR3 length equals 18 residues. Germline loops: CDR1 MDHEN, CDR2 SYDVKM. V lost 3 bases, J lost 1 base, and 16 bases lay in between. In nucleotides, the CDR3 is TGTGCCAGCAGTTTCAGGGCAGGGGCGAGGTCCTATAATTCACCCCTCCACTTT. This sequence encodes CASSFRAGARSYNSPLHF.

CDR3 amino acids: CASSPPGLAGNEQFF. CDR3 sequence (DNA): TGTGCCAGCAGTCCTCCGGGACTAGCGGGGAATGAGCAGTTCTTC. This rearrangement joins TRBV27 to TRBJ2-1; 13 nucleotides align to TRBD2. This CDR3 region has 15 residues. Trimming cost V 5 bases and J 7 bases; bases outside gene matches: 5. Germline V gene sequence: CDR1 MNHEY, CDR2 SMNVEV (reference sequence).